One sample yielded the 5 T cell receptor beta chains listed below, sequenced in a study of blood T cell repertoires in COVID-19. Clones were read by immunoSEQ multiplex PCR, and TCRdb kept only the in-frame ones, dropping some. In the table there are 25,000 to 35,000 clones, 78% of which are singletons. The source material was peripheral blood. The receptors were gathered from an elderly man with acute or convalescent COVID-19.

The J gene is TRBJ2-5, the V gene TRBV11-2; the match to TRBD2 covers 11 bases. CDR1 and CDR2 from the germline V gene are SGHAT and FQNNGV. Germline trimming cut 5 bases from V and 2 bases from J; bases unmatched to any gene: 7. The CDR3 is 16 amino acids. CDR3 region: CASSANSGGGQETQYF. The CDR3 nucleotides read TGTGCCAGCAGCGCCAATAGCGGGGGGGGTCAAGAGACCCAGTACTTC.

CDR3 protein: CASSPPSNSYEQYF. Written as DNA, the CDR3 is TGCGCCAGCAGCCCGCCCAGTAACTCCTACGAGCAGTACTTC. The chain uses TRBV5-1 and TRBJ2-7, with D unclear. CDR3 length equals 14 residues. The V and J ends lost 4 bases and 0 bases respectively, with 11 bases between them. Germline-derived CDR1 and CDR2 are SGHRS and YFSETQ.

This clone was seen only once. As DNA, the CDR3 is TGTGCCAGCAGCGCAACTAGCGGGGGGTTCTTCCCAAAGATGGGGAATGAGCAGTTCTTC. Amino acid sequence: CASSATSGGFFPKMGNEQFF. The J gene is TRBJ2-1, the V gene TRBV7-8; 12 bases are a match to TRBD2. The length of the CDR3 is 20 residues. Per the germline V gene, CDR1 is SGHVS and CDR2 is FQNEAQ. V lost 5 bases to trimming and J lost 7 bases; unmatched junction nucleotides: 21.

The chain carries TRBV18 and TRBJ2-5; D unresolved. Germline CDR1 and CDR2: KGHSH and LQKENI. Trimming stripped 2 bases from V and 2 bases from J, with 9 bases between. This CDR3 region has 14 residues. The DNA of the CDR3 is TGTGCCAGCTCACCAATTCCGAGGCAAGAGACCCAGTACTTC. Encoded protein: CASSPIPRQETQYF.

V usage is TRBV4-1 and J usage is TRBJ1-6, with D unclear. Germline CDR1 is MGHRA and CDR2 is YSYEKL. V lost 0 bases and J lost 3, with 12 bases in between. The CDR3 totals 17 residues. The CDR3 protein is CASSQEDPANYNSPLHF. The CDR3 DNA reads TGCGCCAGCAGCCAAGAAGACCCAGCGAACTATAATTCACCCCTCCACTTT.